This T cell receptor (beta chain) was captured by sequencing in a study of shared clonotypes between healthy human individuals (dated by TCRdb to 2018 to 2020). Background on the whole study: The cohort comprised two women and a few men aged 18 to 49 years. The study deeply sequenced blood TCR repertoires of five healthy adults to estimate repertoire size and the extent of clonotype sharing between individuals. Each donor's leukapheresis produced roughly between about 0.8 and 8.9 billion PBMCs. For each donor, CD4 naive and CD4 memory were each run on three plates, CD8 naive on two plates, and CD8 memory on one plate. Different laboratories and diverse techniques were used to prepare libraries and sequence TCR repertoires, to increase sequencing depth and limit assay-specific biases. Paper-wide results and their limitations: Naive subsets generally had larger estimated clonotype richness than memory subsets did. Because the study included only a small number of donors, the genetic and exposure-history diversity represented was limited. Only blood was sampled, and tissue TCR repertoires likely differ from those in blood. Pairwise subsampling led to the expectation that sequencing depth would affect the degree of clonotype sharing among donors. Even with the large sequencing depth, rarefaction of the sorted-subset datasets indicated that sequencing was incomplete. Sharing across a handful of donors was observed for around 5% of naive CD4, over 3% of naive CD8, 2.3% of memory CD4, and around 0.4% of memory CD8 clonotypes. Clonotypes shared by all four sorted-subset donors showed higher generation probabilities than non-shared clonotypes.

A note on this clone: Which antigen it targets is not known. There are no base qualities to consult, and no much larger clone falls within one base.

TCR CDR3 regions were amplified from genomic DNA by multiplex PCR using the deep immunoSEQ assay. For each cell subset, the extracted genomic DNA was distributed evenly across all wells of several immunoSEQ 96-well plates, and each plate served as one replicate. For sorted subsets, roughly 0.2 ug genomic DNA, equal to approximately 30,000 T cell genomes, was loaded into each replicate PCR. Purified libraries were quantified with a Qubit 3.0 fluorometer, sized on a Bioanalyzer 2100, and re-quantified with the KAPA Library Quantification kit. A separate single-read 150-cycle Illumina NextSeq 550 flow cell was used to sequence each immunoSEQ 96-well plate. Under the source paper's analysis protocol: Because only junctional sequences without quality scores were contained in the immunoSEQ output, filtering matching that applied to full-length reads could not be performed. Sequences were annotated with PyIR, a Python wrapper for IgBLAST v1.9, and V/J genes and CDR3 were assigned using IMGT germline references. Any read was removed if the V/J assignment was weak (E-value above 1e-6), the CDR3 was missing, or the read contained stop codons, out-of-frame junctions, or ambiguous translated residues. V3J clonotypes were defined as sequences sharing an identical inferred V gene, J gene, and CDR3 amino acid sequence. Percentage overlap between repertoires was calculated by dividing the number of shared unique clonotypes by the size of the smaller repertoire. Three approaches were used to assess repertoire richness: RTK rarefaction, the Chao1 estimator, and Recon v2.1 estimates of unobserved clonotypes. Generation probabilities for all TCRbeta clonotypes obtained by the gDNA method from four donors were computed using OLGA. TCRdb stores this immuneACCESS table with in-frame sequences only. Part of the clones is absent; in the studies checked, under half of the shortfall reflects unresolved V genes, and no reason is known for the rest. The DNA was the basis for D and trimming; V, J and clone size are from that table. This sample is represented by some 1 million clones; about 70% of them were singletons. The ten largest clonotypes hold about 1.5% of the sample.

Donors were healthy HIV-negative adults with no recently reported acute infections or vaccinations. Every donor was a Caucasian adult living in Nashville, Tennessee, USA. CD4+ T cells were enriched by magnetic negative selection, after which naive cells were positively selected on CD45RA and the negative fraction was taken as the memory subset. Blood was collected by leukapheresis, and PBMCs were isolated by Ficoll-Histopaque density gradient centrifugation and then cryopreserved in liquid nitrogen vapor phase. Analytical flow cytometry was used to check the purity and quantity of every magnetically sorted T cell population. Genomic DNA was isolated from each sorted fraction and quantified by UV absorbance on a Nanodrop 2000c. This TCR came from a man between 18 and 35 years old in good health. The sequencing input was memory CD4+ T cells sorted from blood. The cell subset or site tag for this specimen amounts to: CD45RA-negative fraction.

The DNA is as follows: TGCGCCAGCTCGGATGAAGGGCACTCTGAAGCTTTCTTT. This translates into CASSDEGHSEAFF. The chain was built from TRBV5-1 and TRBJ1-1; the D gene is unclear. Cut back by 7 bases and 6 bases, the V and J ends lie 16 bases apart. Measured from the cysteine to the phenylalanine, the CDR3 is 13 residues long. The entry retains the CDR3 DNA only, 39 bases that are in frame from base 1. The germline V gene specifies SGHRS as CDR1 and YFSETQ as CDR2.